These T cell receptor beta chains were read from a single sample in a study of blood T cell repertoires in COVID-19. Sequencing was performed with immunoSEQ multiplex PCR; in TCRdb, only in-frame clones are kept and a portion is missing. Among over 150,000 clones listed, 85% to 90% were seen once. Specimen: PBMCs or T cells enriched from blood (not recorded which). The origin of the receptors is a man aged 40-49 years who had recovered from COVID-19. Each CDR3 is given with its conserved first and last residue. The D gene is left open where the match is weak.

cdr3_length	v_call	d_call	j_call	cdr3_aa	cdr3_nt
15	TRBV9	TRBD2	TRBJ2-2	CASSPRLAATGELFF	TGTGCCAGCAGCCCCAGACTAGCGGCGACCGGGGAGCTGTTTTTT
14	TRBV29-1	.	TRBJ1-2	CSVEGDGTPYGYTF	TGCAGCGTTGAAGGGGACGGGACACCCTATGGCTACACCTTC
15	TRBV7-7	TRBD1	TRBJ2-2	CASSLRGQDTGELFF	TGTGCTAGCAGCCTACGGGGACAGGACACCGGGGAGCTGTTTTTT
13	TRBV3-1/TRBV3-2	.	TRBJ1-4	CASAGVGNEKLFF	TGTGCCAGCGCGGGAGTGGGGAATGAAAAACTGTTTTTT
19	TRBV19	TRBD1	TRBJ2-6	CASSQRDSNEPSGANVLTF	TGTGCCAGTAGTCAGAGGGACAGCAACGAGCCCTCTGGGGCCAACGTCCTGACTTTC
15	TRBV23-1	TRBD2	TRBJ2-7	CASSQRRDYFYEQYF	TGCGCCAGCAGTCAGCGACGGGACTACTTCTACGAGCAGTACTTC
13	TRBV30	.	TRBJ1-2	CAWSPTRLEGYTF	TGTGCCTGGAGTCCCACGCGTCTCGAGGGCTACACCTTC
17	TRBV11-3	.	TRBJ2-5	CASSSSSGTRYQETQYF	TGTGCCAGCAGCTCCTCCTCCGGGACACGGTACCAAGAGACCCAGTACTTC
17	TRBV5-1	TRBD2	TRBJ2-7	CASSLFGRASGKWEQYF	TGCGCCAGCAGCTTGTTTGGCCGGGCTAGCGGGAAGTGGGAGCAGTACTTC
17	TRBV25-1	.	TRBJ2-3	CASSATSLTGNTDTQYF	TGTGCCAGCAGTGCAACCTCTCTTACAGGGAACACAGATACGCAGTATTTT
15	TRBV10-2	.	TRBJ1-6	CASSQPGDPNSPLHF	TGCGCCAGCAGTCAGCCAGGGGACCCTAATTCACCCCTCCACTTT
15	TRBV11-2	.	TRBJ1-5	CASSLDAGEGQPQHF	TGTGCCAGCAGCTTAGATGCAGGGGAAGGTCAGCCCCAGCATTTT
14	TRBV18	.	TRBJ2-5	CASSPPAGGETQYF	TGTGCCAGCTCACCACCGGCAGGGGGGGAGACCCAGTACTTC
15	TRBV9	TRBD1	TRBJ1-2	CASSAPTGGGDGYTF	TGTGCCAGCAGCGCCCCGACAGGGGGCGGTGACGGCTACACCTTC
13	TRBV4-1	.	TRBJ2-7	CASSGGLSYEQYF	TGCGCCAGCAGTGGAGGGCTCTCCTACGAGCAGTACTTC